This T cell receptor beta chain was recorded in a study of EBV T-cell therapy then PD-1 blockade in nasopharyngeal carcinoma. Stated treatment: AdE1-LMPpoly-expanded autologous EBV-specific T-cell therapy followed by anti-PD-1 nivolumab. The repertoire was sequenced with immunoSEQ multiplex PCR; TCRdb's copy has only in-frame clones and lacks some. Found here are fewer than 20,000 clones, approximately 81% of them singletons; the top ten hold 31%. A note on this clone: Its antigen is not known.

Germline CDR1 SEHNR, CDR2 FQNEAQ (reference sequence). The CDR3 has 14 amino acids. V shed 5 bases and J 2 bases; nucleotides not matched to a gene: 5. The input for sequencing was CD8+ T cells from blood, taken at day 33 from a patient whose treatment included autologous EBV-specific T cells and nivolumab. The TCR sequence derives from a man aged 40-49 years with nasopharyngeal carcinoma. This chain connects TRBV7-9 to TRBJ2-5; TRBD2 matches at 7 bases. DNA for the CDR3: TGTGCCAGCAGCCCCACTAGCGCTCAAGAGACCCAGTACTTC. It specifies CASSPTSAQETQYF.